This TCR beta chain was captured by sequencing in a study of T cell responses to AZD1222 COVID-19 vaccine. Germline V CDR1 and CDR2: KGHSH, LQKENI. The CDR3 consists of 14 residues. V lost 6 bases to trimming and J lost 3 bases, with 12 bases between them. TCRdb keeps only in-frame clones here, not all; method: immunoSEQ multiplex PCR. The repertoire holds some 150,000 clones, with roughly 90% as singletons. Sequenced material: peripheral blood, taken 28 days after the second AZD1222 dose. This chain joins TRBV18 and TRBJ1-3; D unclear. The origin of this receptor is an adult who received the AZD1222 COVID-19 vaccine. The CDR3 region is CASSPAEVGNTIYF. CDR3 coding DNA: TGTGCCAGCTCCCCGGCCGAAGTTGGAAACACCATATATTTT.